The entry below describes one T cell receptor (beta chain). The data belong to a study of T cell responses to AZD1222 COVID-19 vaccine. The CDR3 contains 14 residues. Germline CDR1 and CDR2: MGHDK and SYGVNS. With V trimmed by 2 bases and J by 2 bases, 0 bases remained unmatched. Repertoires were generated with immunoSEQ multiplex PCR, while TCRdb's copy carries only in-frame clones and drops some. Of approximately 190,000 clones listed, around 92% are singletons. The V call is TRBV25-1, the J call TRBJ1-3; 7 nucleotides match TRBD1. Material: peripheral blood, obtained on day 0 of AZD1222 vaccination. The source is an adult in good health. CDR3 sequence reads: CASSETGAGNTIYF. CDR3 DNA: TGTGCCAGCAGTGAAACAGGGGCTGGAAACACCATATATTTT. Together with reference TRBV25-1 and TRBJ1-3, the CDR3 gives the full variable domain: EADIYQTPRYLVIGTGKKITLECSQTMGHDKMYWYQQDPGMELHLIHYSYGVNSTEKGDLSSESTVSRIRTEHFPLTLESARPSHTSQYLCASSETGAGNTIYFGEGSWLTVV.